This T cell receptor beta chain was documented in a study of shared clonotypes between healthy human individuals. Points on this clone: Its antigen is as yet unknown.

CDR1 SNHLY and CDR2 FYNNEI come from the germline V gene. Trimming shortened V by 2 bases and J by 7 bases, and 8 bases separated the two germline ends. This CDR3 has 12 residues. Measured with immunoSEQ multiplex PCR; TCRdb has only the in-frame clones, and not every one. The profile shows about 110,000 clones, 67% of them singletons. Findings and limits, study-wide: Approximately 5% of naive CD4 clonotypes were shared across a few donors.

The sequenced sample was memory CD8+ T cells sorted from blood. Regarding subset: CD45RO+ cells pooled with CCR7-negative TemRA cells. The source is a woman aged 30 to 39 in good health. The chain recombines TRBV2 with TRBJ1-1; D is undetermined. The CDR3 sequence: CASSEQQFEAFF. The CDR3, as DNA: TGTGCCAGCAGTGAACAGCAGTTTGAAGCTTTCTTT.